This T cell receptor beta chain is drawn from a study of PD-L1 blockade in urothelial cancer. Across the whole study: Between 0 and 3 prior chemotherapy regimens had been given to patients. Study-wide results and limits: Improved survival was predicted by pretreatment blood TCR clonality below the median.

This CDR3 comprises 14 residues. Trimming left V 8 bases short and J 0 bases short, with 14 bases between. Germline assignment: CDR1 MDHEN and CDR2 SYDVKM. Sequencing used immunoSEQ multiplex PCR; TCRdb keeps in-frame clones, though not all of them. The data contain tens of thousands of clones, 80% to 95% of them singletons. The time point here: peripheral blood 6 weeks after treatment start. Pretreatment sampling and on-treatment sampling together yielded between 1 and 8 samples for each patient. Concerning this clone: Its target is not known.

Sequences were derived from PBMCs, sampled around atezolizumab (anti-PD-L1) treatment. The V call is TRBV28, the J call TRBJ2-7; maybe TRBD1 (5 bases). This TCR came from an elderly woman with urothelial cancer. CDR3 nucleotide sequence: TGTGCCAGCGAGAAGCAGGGATTCTCCTACGAGCAGTACTTC. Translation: CASEKQGFSYEQYF.